The 27 T cell receptor beta chains below were found in one sample sequenced in a study of CD8+ T cells in alopecia areata. Reverse transcription of extracted RNA yielded cDNA, which provided the sequencing template. TCRdb's table, derived via immunoSEQ multiplex PCR, lists solely in-frame clones and lacks some. This sample has some 110,000 clones; roughly two fifths occur once, and the top ten carry 3.1%. The sample taken for sequencing was CD4+ T cells sorted from blood. The receptors were gathered from a human donor with alopecia areata.

The V call is TRBV2, the J call TRBJ2-7; TRBD1 matches 8 bases. CDR3 size: 13 residues. V lost 11 bases and J lost 5; bases outside the gene matches: 11. CDR1 and CDR2 from the germline V gene are SNHLY and FYNNEI. The CDR3 protein is CADRQDRADEQYF. The CDR3 DNA follows: TGTGCCGATAGGCAGGACAGGGCGGACGAGCAGTACTTC.

The rearrangement links TRBV5-4 to TRBJ2-2; possibly TRBD2 for D (6 bases). The CDR3 is 16 amino acids. V dropped 4 bases and J dropped 2 bases, with 15 bases sitting between them. Germline-derived CDR1 and CDR2 are SGHNT and YYREEE (reference sequence). CDR3 sequence (DNA): TGTGCCAGCAGCAAACGTAGCGGAACTAACACCGGGGAGCTGTTTTTT. It encodes CASSKRSGTNTGELFF.

The rearrangement uses TRBV11-3 and TRBJ2-5; D not certain. The germline V and J ends were trimmed by 1 base and 4 bases, with 10 bases remaining between them. Germline assignment: CDR1 SGHNT and CDR2 YENEEA. The CDR3 is 14 amino acids. This CDR3 reads CASSLAATRETQYF. Here the CDR3 DNA reads TGTGCCAGCAGCTTAGCCGCCACTCGAGAGACCCAGTACTTC.

The chain carries TRBV29-1 and TRBJ1-5, with D unclear. Germline loops: CDR1 SQVTM, CDR2 ANQGSEA. The CDR3 covers 12 residues. The V and J ends lost 4 bases and 9 bases respectively, with 13 bases between them. This chain's CDR3 is CSVGAIDGPQHF. The CDR3 region has the DNA TGCAGCGTTGGGGCCATCGATGGGCCCCAGCATTTT.

This clone was seen a few times. This chain links TRBV30 with TRBJ2-7; D gene uncertain. This CDR3 is built from 11 residues. CDR1 is GTSNPN and CDR2 is SVGIG in the germline V gene (reference sequence). The germline V and J ends were trimmed by 7 bases and 0 bases, with 7 bases remaining between them. The CDR3 nucleotides read TGTGCCTCCGGAAGCTCCTACGAGCAGTACTTC. It is translated as CASGSSYEQYF.

Only a few counts were recorded for this clone. The rearrangement joins TRBV7-9 to TRBJ2-2, with a tentative D call TRBD1 (6 bases). The germline V gene encodes CDR1 SEHNR and CDR2 FQNEAQ (reference sequence). V was shortened by 7 bases and J by 7 bases, with 16 bases between the two germline ends. The CDR3 loop spans 14 amino acids. CDR3: CASNRDTSSGELFF. The CDR3, as DNA: TGTGCCAGCAACCGGGACACCTCCAGCGGGGAGCTGTTTTTT.

The chain recombines TRBV7-2 with TRBJ2-1, with no clear D. The CDR3 extends over 12 amino acids. Trimming removed 2 bases from V and 8 bases from J, with 7 bases in between. Germline V CDR1 and CDR2: SGHTA, FQGNSA. CDR3 nucleotides: TGTGCCAGCAGCTTATTAGCCCATGAGCAGTTCTTC. Amino acid sequence: CASSLLAHEQFF.

The genes are TRBV5-1 and TRBJ2-5, with 9 nucleotides matching TRBD2. The CDR3 is 15 residues long. Looked up from germline, CDR1 is SGHRS and CDR2 is YFSETQ. Unmatched junction bases numbered 9, after V lost 4 bases and J lost 5 bases. The CDR3 sequence: CASSPNSGSRETQYF. CDR3 sequence (DNA): TGCGCCAGCAGCCCAAATAGCGGGAGCCGGGAGACCCAGTACTTC.

The table lists this clone with a few counts. The chain couples TRBV7-9 to TRBJ2-1, with 7 bases lining up with TRBD2. The CDR3 consists of 12 residues. The trim removed 5 bases at V and 7 bases at J, leaving 2 bases unmatched. Per germline, CDR1 SEHNR and CDR2 FQNEAQ (reference sequence). CDR3 DNA sequence: TGTGCCAGCAGCCCTAGCGGTAATGAGCAGTTCTTC. Encoded protein: CASSPSGNEQFF.

This chain joins TRBV29-1 and TRBJ2-7; 7 nucleotides match TRBD2. The CDR3 contains 14 residues. J was trimmed by 1 base and V by 8 bases; bases with no gene match: 11. Germline-derived CDR1 and CDR2 are SQVTM and ANQGSEA. This CDR3 is CSIGLGQLSYEQYF. For the CDR3, the DNA is TGCAGCATCGGACTAGGGCAGTTGTCCTACGAGCAGTACTTC.

The rearrangement uses TRBV2 and TRBJ2-5, with 12 bases identical to TRBD2. V gave up 10 bases and J gave up 4 bases; unmatched junction bases: 7. This CDR3 spans 14 amino acids. Looked up from germline, CDR1 is SNHLY and CDR2 is FYNNEI. In DNA form, the CDR3 reads TGTGCCACTGAACTAGCGGGGGGAGTAGAGACCCAGTACTTC. It codes for CATELAGGVETQYF.

This chain joins TRBV5-1 and TRBJ2-1; 14 nucleotides match TRBD2. The length of the CDR3 is 15 residues. Per germline, CDR1 SGHRS and CDR2 YFSETQ. Germline trimming cut 3 bases from V and 7 bases from J; bases unmatched to any gene: 3. CDR3 protein: CASSSGLAGVNEQFF. CDR3 bases: TGCGCCAGCAGCTCGGGACTAGCGGGAGTTAATGAGCAGTTCTTC.

This clone was observed a handful of times. The chain is built from TRBV29-1 and TRBJ2-7, with 10 bases aligning to TRBD1. The trim removed 8 bases at V and 1 base at J, leaving 8 bases unmatched. CDR3 length: 14 amino acids. The germline V gene has CDR1 SQVTM and CDR2 ANQGSEA. In DNA, the CDR3 is TGCAGCTATCGGACAGGGGGGCTTTCCTACGAGCAGTACTTC. Amino acids: CSYRTGGLSYEQYF.

This chain joins TRBV30 and TRBJ1-2; D is ambiguous. V dropped 0 bases and J dropped 7 bases, with 12 bases sitting between them. This CDR3 comprises 13 residues. CDR1 is GTSNPN and CDR2 is SVGIG in the germline V gene (reference sequence). The DNA of the CDR3 is TGTGCCTGGAGTGTGCTACGGATTGGTGGCTACACCTTC. Its protein is CAWSVLRIGGYTF.

The chain carries TRBV6-5 and TRBJ2-3; 7 nucleotides agree with TRBD1. This CDR3 has 15 residues. Germline V gene data show CDR1 as MNHEY and CDR2 as SVGAGI. The V and J ends lost 3 bases and 3 bases, in that order; junction bases with no gene match: 6. CDR3 in DNA: TGTGCCAGCAGTTATTTGGGCAGGGGGACAGATACGCAGTATTTT. It encodes CASSYLGRGTDTQYF.

As DNA, the CDR3 is TGTGCCAGCAGTGAAAGGGTCTCTAGCGGGAGTTCACAAGAGACCCAGTACTTC. It specifies CASSERVSSGSSQETQYF. This chain uses TRBV2 with TRBJ2-5; TRBD2 matches at 10 bases. This CDR3 comprises 18 residues. V shed 2 bases and J 2 bases; nucleotides not matched to a gene: 11. Germline loops: CDR1 SNHLY, CDR2 FYNNEI. Together with reference TRBV2 and TRBJ2-5, the CDR3 gives the full variable domain: EPEVTQTPSHQVTQMGQEVILRCVPISNHLYFYWYRQILGQKVEFLVSFYNNEISEKSEIFDDQFSVERPDGSNFTLKIRSTKLEDSAMYFCASSERVSSGSSQETQYFGPGTRLLVL.

With respect to this clone: The junction and the germline gene differ at one end; a read error may be behind it. The rearrangement links TRBV7-2 to TRBJ1-1; tentatively, D is TRBD1 (6 bases). The CDR3 is made up of 12 amino acids. From germline, CDR1 is SGHTA and CDR2 FQGNSA. CDR3 loop: CASSLVLGGRNF. The CDR3 DNA reads as TGTGCCAGCAGCTTAGTACTAGGGGGTCGGAACTTT. Full variable domain (rest looked up from reference TRBV7-2 and TRBJ1-1): GAGVSQSPSNKVTEKGKDVELRCDPISGHTALYWYRQSLGQGLEFLIYFQGNSAPDKSGLPSDRFSAERTGGSVSTLTIQRTQQEDSAVYLCASSLVLGGRNFGQGTRLTVV.

This chain connects TRBV6-5 to TRBJ2-3; 9 nucleotides line up with TRBD2. CDR3 length equals 13 residues. The germline V gene has CDR1 MNHEY and CDR2 SVGAGI. V lost 6 bases and J lost 13; bases outside the gene matches: 11. The CDR3 region has the DNA TGTGCCAGCAGCCAAAGGGCGGGGGGGACGAAGTATTTT. Translation gives CASSQRAGGTKYF.

This clone was counted a few times. This sequence joins TRBV7-9 and TRBJ1-2; D ambiguous. The V end was cut by 5 bases, the J end by 0 bases, with 13 bases between. This CDR3 spans 15 amino acids. Germline V CDR1 and CDR2: SEHNR, FQNEAQ (reference sequence). The DNA for the CDR3 is TGTGCCAGCAGCGCAAACTTTAACCCTAACTATGGCTACACCTTC. It translates to CASSANFNPNYGYTF.

The V gene is TRBV2, the J gene TRBJ2-5; no reliable D call. In germline, CDR1 is SNHLY, CDR2 FYNNEI. CDR3 length equals 16 residues. The ends were cut back, 6 bases at V and 1 base at J, with 18 bases in the middle. In nucleotides, the CDR3 is TGTGCCAGCAGGGCTCAGGTTGTCAAAGCCCAAGAGACCCAGTACTTC. This codes for CASRAQVVKAQETQYF.

The rearrangement uses TRBV5-6 and TRBJ1-5, with D tentatively TRBD1 (5 bases). The CDR3 spans 14 residues. The germline V gene encodes CDR1 SGHDT and CDR2 YYEEEE. V gave up 2 bases and J gave up 7 bases, with 13 bases separating them. CDR3 loop: CASSLSGIQQPQHF. The CDR3 DNA reads TGTGCCAGCAGCTTATCAGGGATACAGCAGCCCCAGCATTTT. Full variable domain (rest looked up from reference TRBV5-6 and TRBJ1-5): DAGVTQSPTHLIKTRGQQVTLRCSPKSGHDTVSWYQQALGQGPQFIFQYYEEEERQRGNFPDRFSGHQFPNYSSELNVNALLLGDSALYLCASSLSGIQQPQHFGDGTRLSIL.

This clone was detected only a few times. CDR3 in DNA: TGTGCCAGCCGCTCGGGGGGCGATACGCAGTATTTT. It specifies CASRSGGDTQYF. V gene TRBV2 combines with J gene TRBJ2-3, with TRBD2 as a possible D gene (7 bases). V lost 8 bases and J lost 6, with 12 bases in between. The V gene's germline CDR1 is SNHLY and CDR2 FYNNEI. This CDR3 is 12 amino acids long.

This chain joins TRBV30 and TRBJ2-3; D perhaps matches TRBD2 (7 bases). V was clipped by 5 bases and J by 3 bases, with 18 bases between them. The germline V gene has CDR1 GTSNPN and CDR2 SVGIG (reference sequence). The CDR3 loop spans 15 amino acids. The chain's CDR3 is CAWGQTGLPTDTQYF. CDR3 bases: TGTGCCTGGGGACAGACGGGACTACCTACAGATACGCAGTATTTT.

Worth noting for this clone: Other DNA sequences in the sample encode the same CDR3. The gene calls are TRBV5-1 and TRBJ1-1, with D unclear. CDR1 SGHRS and CDR2 YFSETQ come from the germline V gene. The CDR3 loop spans 13 amino acids. V gave up 0 bases and J gave up 2 bases, with 5 bases separating them. CDR3 protein: CASSLAVNTEAFF. Written as DNA, the CDR3 is TGCGCCAGCAGCTTGGCAGTTAACACTGAAGCTTTCTTT.

The chain combines TRBV15 with TRBJ1-2; D perhaps matches TRBD1 (6 bases). The CDR3 has 14 amino acids. The germline V and J ends were trimmed by 1 base and 7 bases, with 13 bases remaining between them. The germline gives CDR1 LNHNV, CDR2 YYDKDF (reference sequence). The CDR3 loop is CATSRANRAGGYTF. DNA of the CDR3: TGTGCCACCAGCAGAGCGAACAGGGCCGGTGGCTACACCTTC.

This clone has more than one count but fewer than ten. Other nucleotide sequences from this sample produce the same CDR3. The V gene is TRBV28, the J gene TRBJ2-7; D gene uncertain. The CDR3 is 10 residues long. Germline V gene sequence: CDR1 MDHEN, CDR2 SYDVKM. Trimming removed 5 bases at V and 3 bases at J, with 2 bases between. The CDR3 region has the DNA TGTGCCAGCAGTCTCTACGAGCAGTACTTC. Translating gives CASSLYEQYF.

The chain carries TRBV7-2 and TRBJ2-1, with D unclear. CDR1 and CDR2 (germline): SGHTA, FQGNSA. Between the trimmed V and J ends, which lost 8 bases and 3 bases, there was a span of 8 bases. The CDR3 consists of 12 residues. The CDR3: CASRVGYNEQFF. As DNA, the CDR3 is TGTGCCAGCCGCGTGGGCTACAATGAGCAGTTCTTC.